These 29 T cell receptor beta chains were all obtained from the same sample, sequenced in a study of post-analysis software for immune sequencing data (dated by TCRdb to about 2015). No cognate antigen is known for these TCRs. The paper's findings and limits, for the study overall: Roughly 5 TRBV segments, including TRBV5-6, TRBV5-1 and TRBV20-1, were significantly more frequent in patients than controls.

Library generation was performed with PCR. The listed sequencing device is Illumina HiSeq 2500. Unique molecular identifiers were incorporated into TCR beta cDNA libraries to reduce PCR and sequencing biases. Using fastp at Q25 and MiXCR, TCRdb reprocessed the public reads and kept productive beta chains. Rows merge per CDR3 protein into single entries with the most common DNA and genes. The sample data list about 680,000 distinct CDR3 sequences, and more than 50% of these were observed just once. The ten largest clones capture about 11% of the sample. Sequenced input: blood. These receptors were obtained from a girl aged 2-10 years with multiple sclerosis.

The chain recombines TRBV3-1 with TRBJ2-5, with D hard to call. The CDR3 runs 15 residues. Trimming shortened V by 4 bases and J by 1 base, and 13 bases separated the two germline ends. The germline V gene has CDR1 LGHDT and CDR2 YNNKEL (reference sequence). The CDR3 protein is CASSPDWPSQETQYF. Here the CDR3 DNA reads TGTGCCAGCAGCCCAGACTGGCCCTCCCAAGAGACCCAGTACTTC.

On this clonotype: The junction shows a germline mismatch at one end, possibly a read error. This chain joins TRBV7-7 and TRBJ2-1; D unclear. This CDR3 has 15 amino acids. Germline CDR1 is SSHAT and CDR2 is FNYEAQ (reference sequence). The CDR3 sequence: CASSLNRSSYNEQFF. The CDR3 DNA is TGTGCTAGCAGCCTGAACCGGAGCTCCTACAATGAGCAGTTCTTC.

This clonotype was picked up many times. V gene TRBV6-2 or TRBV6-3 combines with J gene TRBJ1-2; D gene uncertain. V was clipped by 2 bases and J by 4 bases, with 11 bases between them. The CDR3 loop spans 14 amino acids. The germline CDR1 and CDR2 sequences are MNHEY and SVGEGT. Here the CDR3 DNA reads TGTGCCAGCAGTTACGAATCGGCGAGCTATGGCTACACCTTC. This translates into CASSYESASYGYTF.

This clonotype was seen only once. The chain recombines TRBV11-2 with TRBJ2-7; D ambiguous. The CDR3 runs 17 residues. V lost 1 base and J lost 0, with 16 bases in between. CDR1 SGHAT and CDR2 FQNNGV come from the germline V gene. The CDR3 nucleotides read TGTGCCAGCAGCTTAGCTGGTGGTAGCCTCGTCTCCTACGAGCAGTACTTC. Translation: CASSLAGGSLVSYEQYF.

In DNA form, the CDR3 reads TGCGCCAGCAGCTTAGACAGCTTCTTCTCTGGGGCCAACGTCCTGACTTTC. Translated: CASSLDSFFSGANVLTF. The rearrangement links TRBV5-1 to TRBJ2-6, with D possibly matching TRBD1 (5 bases). The CDR3 loop spans 17 amino acids. Germline V CDR1 and CDR2: SGHRS, YFSETQ. The V gene lost 2 bases and the J gene lost 0 bases, with 12 bases spanning the gap.

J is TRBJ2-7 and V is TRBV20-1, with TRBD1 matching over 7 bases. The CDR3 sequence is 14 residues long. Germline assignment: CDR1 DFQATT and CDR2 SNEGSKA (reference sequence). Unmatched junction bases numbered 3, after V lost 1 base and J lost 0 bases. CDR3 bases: TGCAGTGCTAGAGCTCGGGACAGCTCCTACGAGCAGTACTTC. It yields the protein CSARARDSSYEQYF.

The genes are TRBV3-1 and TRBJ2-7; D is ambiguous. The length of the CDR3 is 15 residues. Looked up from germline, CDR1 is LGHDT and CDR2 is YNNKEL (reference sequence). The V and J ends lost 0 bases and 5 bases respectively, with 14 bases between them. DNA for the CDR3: TGTGCCAGCAGCCAAGATAATCGAGGCGCGGACGAGCAGTACTTC. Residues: CASSQDNRGADEQYF.

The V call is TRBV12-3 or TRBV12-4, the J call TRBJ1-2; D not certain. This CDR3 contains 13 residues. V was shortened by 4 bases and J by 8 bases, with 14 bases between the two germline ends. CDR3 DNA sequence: TGTGCCAGCAGTTCCAAACCACGGGAAGGCTACACCTTC. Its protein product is CASSSKPREGYTF.

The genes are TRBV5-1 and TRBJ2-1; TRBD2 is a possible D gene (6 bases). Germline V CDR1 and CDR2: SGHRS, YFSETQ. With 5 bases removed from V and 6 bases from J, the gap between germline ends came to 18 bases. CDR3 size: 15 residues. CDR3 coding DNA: TGCGCCAGCAGTCTCTTACCAGAAGCGGGCAATGAGCAGTTCTTC. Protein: CASSLLPEAGNEQFF.

CDR3: CATSRGRGSGANVLTF. CDR3 coding DNA: TGTGCCACCAGCAGAGGAAGGGGCTCTGGGGCCAACGTCCTGACTTTC. This chain uses TRBV15 with TRBJ2-6; D possibly corresponds to TRBD1 (5 bases). This CDR3 has 16 residues. With 1 base removed from V and 0 bases from J, the gap between germline ends came to 7 bases. Germline values: CDR1 LNHNV, CDR2 YYDKDF (reference sequence).

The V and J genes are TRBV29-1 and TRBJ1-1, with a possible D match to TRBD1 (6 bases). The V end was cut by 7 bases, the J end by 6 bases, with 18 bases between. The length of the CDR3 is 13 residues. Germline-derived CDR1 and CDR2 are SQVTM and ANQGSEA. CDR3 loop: CSATVGRGAEAFF. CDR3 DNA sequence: TGCAGCGCAACGGTGGGCAGGGGCGCTGAAGCTTTCTTT.

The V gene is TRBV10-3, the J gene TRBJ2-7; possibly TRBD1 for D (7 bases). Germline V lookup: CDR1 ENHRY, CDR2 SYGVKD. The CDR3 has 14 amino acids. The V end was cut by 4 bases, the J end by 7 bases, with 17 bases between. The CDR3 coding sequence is TGTGCCATCAGTGTACCAGGGGGGTCTGCAGAGCAGTACTTC. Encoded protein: CAISVPGGSAEQYF.

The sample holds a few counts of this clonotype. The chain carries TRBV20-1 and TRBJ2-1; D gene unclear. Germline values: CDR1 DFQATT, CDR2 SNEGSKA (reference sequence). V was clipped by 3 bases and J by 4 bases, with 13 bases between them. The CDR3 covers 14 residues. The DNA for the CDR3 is TGCAGTGCTAGTGCCCGTTCGATGTACAATGAGCAGTTCTTC. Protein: CSASARSMYNEQFF.

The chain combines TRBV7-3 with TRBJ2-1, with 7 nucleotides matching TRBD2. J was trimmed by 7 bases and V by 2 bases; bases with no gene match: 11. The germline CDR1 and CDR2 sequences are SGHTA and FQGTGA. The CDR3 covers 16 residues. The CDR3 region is CASSLRSGKNINEQFF. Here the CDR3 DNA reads TGTGCCAGCAGCTTACGAAGCGGGAAGAATATAAATGAGCAGTTCTTC. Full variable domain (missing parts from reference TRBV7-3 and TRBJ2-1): GAGVSQTPSNKVTEKGKYVELRCDPISGHTALYWYRQSLGQGPEFLIYFQGTGAADDSGLPNDRFFAVRPEGSVSTLKIQRTERGDSAVYLCASSLRSGKNINEQFFGPGTRLTVL.

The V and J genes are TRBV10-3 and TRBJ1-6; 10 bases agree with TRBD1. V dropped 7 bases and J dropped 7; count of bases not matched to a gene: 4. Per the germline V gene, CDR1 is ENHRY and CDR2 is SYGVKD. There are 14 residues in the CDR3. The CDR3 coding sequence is TGTGCCATCAAGGCGGGACAGGGGAATTCACCCCTCCACTTT. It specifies CAIKAGQGNSPLHF.

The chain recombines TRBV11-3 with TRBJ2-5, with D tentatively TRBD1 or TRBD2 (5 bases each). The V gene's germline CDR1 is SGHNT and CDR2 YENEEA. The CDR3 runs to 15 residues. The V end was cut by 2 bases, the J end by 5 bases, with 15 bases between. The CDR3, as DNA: TGTGCCAGCAGCTTACCCCGGGGCTTCGGGGAGACCCAGTACTTC. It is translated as CASSLPRGFGETQYF.

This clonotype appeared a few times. The CDR3 here is CASSQTGSTEAFF. Written as DNA, the CDR3 is TGTGCCAGCAGCCAGACAGGTTCCACTGAAGCTTTCTTT. The V and J genes are TRBV7-9 and TRBJ1-1; the D gene is possibly TRBD1 (6 bases). Germline V gene data show CDR1 as SEHNR and CDR2 as FQNEAQ (reference sequence). V was clipped by 5 bases and J by 4 bases, with 11 bases between them. This CDR3 contains 13 residues.

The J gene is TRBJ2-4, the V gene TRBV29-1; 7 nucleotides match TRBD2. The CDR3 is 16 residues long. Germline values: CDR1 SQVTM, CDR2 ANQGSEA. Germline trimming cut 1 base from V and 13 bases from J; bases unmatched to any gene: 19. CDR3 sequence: CSVEVIGLETYNEQYF. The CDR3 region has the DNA TGCAGCGTTGAAGTAATTGGACTAGAGACCTACAATGAGCAGTACTTC.

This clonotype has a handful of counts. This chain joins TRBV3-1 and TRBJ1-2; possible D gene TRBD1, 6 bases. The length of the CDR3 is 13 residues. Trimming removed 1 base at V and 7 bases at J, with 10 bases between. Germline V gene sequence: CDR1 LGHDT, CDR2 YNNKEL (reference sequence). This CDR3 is CASSQGGPPGYTF. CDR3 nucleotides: TGTGCCAGCAGCCAAGGGGGGCCCCCTGGCTACACCTTC.

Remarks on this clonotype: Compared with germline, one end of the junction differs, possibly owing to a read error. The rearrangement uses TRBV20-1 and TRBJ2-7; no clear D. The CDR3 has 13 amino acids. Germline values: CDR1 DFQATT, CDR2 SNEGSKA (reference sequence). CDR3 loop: CGARRWDSYEQYF. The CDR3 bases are TGCGGTGCTAGGCGTTGGGACTCCTACGAGCAGTACTTC.

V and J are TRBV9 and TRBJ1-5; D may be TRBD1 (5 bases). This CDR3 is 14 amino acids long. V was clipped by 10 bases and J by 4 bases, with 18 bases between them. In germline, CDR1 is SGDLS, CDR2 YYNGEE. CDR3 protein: CASRYETDNQPQHF. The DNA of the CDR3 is TGTGCCTCCCGGTACGAGACAGATAATCAGCCCCAGCATTTT.

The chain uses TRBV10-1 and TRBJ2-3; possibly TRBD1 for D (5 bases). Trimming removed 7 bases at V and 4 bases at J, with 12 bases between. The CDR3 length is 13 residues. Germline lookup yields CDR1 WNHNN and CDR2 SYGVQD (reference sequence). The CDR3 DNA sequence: TGCGCCAGCACGGACAACGACGCAGATACGCAGTATTTT. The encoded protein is CASTDNDADTQYF.

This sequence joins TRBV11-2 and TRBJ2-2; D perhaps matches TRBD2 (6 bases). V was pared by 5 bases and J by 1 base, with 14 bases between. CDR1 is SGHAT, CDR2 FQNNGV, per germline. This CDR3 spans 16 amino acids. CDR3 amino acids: CASSHAGQGNTGELFF. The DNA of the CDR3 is TGTGCCAGCAGCCATGCGGGGCAGGGGAACACCGGGGAGCTGTTTTTT.

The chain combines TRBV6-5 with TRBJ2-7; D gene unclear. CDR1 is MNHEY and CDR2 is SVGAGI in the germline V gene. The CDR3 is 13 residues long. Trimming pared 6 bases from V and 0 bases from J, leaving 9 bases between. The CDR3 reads CASSVLPSYEQYF. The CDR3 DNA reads TGTGCCAGCAGCGTACTACCCTCCTACGAGCAGTACTTC.

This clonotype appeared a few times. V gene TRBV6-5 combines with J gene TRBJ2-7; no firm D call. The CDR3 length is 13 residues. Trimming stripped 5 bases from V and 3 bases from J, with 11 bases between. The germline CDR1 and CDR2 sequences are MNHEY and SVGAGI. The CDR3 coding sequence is TGTGCCAGCAGTCGTGAAACTGACTACGAGCAGTACTTC. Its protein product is CASSRETDYEQYF.

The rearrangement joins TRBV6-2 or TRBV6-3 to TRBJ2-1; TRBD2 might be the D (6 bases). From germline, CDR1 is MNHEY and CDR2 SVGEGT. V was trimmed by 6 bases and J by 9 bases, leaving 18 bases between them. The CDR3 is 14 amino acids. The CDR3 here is CASSLLSQGGEQFF. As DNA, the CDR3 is TGTGCCAGCAGCTTATTATCCCAGGGAGGTGAGCAGTTCTTC.

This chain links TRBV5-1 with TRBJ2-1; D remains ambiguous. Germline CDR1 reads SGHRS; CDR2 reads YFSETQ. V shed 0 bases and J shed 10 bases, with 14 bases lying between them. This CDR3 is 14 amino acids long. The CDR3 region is CASSLAASGDEQFF. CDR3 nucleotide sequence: TGCGCCAGCAGCTTGGCGGCTTCTGGTGACGAGCAGTTCTTC.

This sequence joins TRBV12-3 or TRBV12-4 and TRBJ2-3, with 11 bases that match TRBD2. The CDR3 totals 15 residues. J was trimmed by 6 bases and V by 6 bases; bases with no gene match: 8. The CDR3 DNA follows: TGTGCCAGCAGAAGGACTAGCGGGCCCAAGGATACGCAGTATTTT. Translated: CASRRTSGPKDTQYF.

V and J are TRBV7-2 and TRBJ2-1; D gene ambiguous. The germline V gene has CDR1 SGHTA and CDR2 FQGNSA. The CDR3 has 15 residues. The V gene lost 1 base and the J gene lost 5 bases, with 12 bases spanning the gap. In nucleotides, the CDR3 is TGTGCCAGCAGCTTAGGGCCTTACCAAGACAATGAGCAGTTCTTC. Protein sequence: CASSLGPYQDNEQFF.